This record covers a single T cell receptor (beta chain). The antigen is not known. This record belongs to a study of cytotoxic CD8 clonotypes in ibrutinib-treated CLL. In the study overall: When averaged across all of the samples, the counts came to a few hundred thousand productive templates and tens of thousands of productive rearrangements. Study-wide findings and caveats: Clonality went higher at ibrutinib response and then dropped back toward baseline at progression.

Sequencing was performed with immunoSEQ multiplex PCR; in TCRdb, only in-frame clones are kept and a portion is missing. The table has about 24,000 clones, nearly 80% seen once; the top ten hold roughly 8.1%. The V and J ends lost 6 bases and 0 bases, in that order; junction bases with no gene match: 4. Germline CDR1 reads SGHNT; CDR2 reads YYREEE (reference sequence). CDR3 length equals 14 residues. The clonotype was recovered from a human donor with chronic lymphocytic leukemia. The V call is TRBV5-4, the J call TRBJ2-7; 9 bases match TRBD2. The specimen comprised PBMCs, sampled before ibrutinib treatment. CDR3 in amino acids: CASKLAGSSYEQYF. The CDR3, as DNA: TGTGCCAGCAAACTAGCGGGCAGCTCCTACGAGCAGTACTTC.